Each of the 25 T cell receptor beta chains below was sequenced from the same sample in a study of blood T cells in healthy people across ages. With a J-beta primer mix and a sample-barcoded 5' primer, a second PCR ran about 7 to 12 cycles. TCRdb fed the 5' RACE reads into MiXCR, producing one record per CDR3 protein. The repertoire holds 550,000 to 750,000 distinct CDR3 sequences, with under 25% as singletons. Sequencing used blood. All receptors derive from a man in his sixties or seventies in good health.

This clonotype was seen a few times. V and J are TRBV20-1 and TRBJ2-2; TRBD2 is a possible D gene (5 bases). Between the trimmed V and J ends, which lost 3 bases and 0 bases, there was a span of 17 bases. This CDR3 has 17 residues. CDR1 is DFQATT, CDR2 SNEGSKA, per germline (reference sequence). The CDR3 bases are TGCAGTGCTAGTAGGTCGGGGAGCCCCGCGAACACCGGGGAGCTGTTTTTT. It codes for CSASRSGSPANTGELFF.

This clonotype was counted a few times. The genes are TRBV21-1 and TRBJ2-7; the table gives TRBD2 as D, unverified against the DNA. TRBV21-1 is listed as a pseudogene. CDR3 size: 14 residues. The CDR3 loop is CASAQVGLFYEQYF. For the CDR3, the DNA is TGTGCCAGCGCCCAAGTGGGACTCTTCTACGAGCAGTACTTC.

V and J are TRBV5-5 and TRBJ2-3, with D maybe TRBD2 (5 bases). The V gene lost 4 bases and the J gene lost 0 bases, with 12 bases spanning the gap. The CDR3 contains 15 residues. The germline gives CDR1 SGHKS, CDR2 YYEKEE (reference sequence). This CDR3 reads CASSNGEESTDTQYF. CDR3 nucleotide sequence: TGTGCCAGCAGCAACGGGGAAGAGAGCACAGATACGCAGTATTTT.

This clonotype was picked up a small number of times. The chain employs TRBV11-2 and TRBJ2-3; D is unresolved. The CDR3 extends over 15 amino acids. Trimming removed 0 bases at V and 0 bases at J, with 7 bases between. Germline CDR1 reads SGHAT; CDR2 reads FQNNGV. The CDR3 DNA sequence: TGTGCCAGCAGCTTAGAATTCCTAAGCACAGATACGCAGTATTTT. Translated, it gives CASSLEFLSTDTQYF.

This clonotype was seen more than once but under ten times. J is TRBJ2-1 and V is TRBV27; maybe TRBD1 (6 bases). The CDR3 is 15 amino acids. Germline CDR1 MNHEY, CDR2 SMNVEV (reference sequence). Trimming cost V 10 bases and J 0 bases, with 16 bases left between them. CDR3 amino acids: CAIFDRITSYNEQFF. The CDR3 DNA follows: TGTGCCATCTTCGACAGGATAACCTCCTACAATGAGCAGTTCTTC.

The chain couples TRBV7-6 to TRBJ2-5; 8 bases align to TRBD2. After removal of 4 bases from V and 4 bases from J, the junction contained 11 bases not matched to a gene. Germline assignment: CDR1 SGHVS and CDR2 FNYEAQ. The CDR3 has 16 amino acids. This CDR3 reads CASSSMTSDGGETQYF. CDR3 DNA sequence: TGTGCCAGCAGCTCCATGACTAGCGACGGTGGAGAGACCCAGTACTTC.

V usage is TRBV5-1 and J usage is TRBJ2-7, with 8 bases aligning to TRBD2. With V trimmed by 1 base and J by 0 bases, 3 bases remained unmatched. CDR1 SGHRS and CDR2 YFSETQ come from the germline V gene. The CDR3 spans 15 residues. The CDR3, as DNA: TGCGCCAGCAGCTTGTTTAGCGGGGCCTCCTACGAGCAGTACTTC. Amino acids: CASSLFSGASYEQYF.

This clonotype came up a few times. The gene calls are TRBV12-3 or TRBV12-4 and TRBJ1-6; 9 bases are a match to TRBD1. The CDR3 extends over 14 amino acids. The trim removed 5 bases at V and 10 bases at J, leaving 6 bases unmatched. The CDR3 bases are TGTGCCAGCAGTCCCCGGGACAGGGACTCACCCCTCCACTTT. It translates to CASSPRDRDSPLHF.

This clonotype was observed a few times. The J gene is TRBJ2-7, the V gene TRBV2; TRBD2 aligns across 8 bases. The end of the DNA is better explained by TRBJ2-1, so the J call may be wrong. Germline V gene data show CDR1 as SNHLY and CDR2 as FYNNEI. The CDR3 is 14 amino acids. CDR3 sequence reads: CASSPTPLAVEQFF. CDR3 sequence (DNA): TGTGCCAGCAGTCCAACCCCACTAGCGGTTGAGCAGTTCTTC.

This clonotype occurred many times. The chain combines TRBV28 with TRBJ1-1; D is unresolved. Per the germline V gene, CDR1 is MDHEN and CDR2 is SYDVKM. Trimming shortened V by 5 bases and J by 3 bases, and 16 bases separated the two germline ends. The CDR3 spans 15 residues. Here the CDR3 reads CASSHLKDEDTEAFF. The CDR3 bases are TGTGCCAGCAGTCATCTGAAGGACGAAGACACTGAAGCTTTCTTT.

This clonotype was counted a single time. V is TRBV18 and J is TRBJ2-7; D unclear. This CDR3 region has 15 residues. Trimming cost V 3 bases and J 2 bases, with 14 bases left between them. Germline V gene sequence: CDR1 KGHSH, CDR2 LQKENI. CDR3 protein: CASSPSQAATYEQYF. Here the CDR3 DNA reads TGTGCCAGCTCACCTAGTCAGGCGGCGACCTACGAGCAGTACTTC. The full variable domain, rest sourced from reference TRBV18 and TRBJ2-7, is NAGVMQNPRHLVRRRGQEARLRCSPMKGHSHVYWYRQLPEEGLKFMVYLQKENIIDESGMPKERFSAEFPKEGPSILRIQQVVRGDSAAYFCASSPSQAATYEQYFGPGTRLTVT.

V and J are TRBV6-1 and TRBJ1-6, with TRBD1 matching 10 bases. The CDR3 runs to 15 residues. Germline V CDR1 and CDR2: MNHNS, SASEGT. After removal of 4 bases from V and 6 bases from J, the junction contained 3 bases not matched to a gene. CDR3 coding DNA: TGTGCCAGCAGTGGCTGGGACAGGGGTAATTCACCCCTCCACTTT. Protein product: CASSGWDRGNSPLHF.

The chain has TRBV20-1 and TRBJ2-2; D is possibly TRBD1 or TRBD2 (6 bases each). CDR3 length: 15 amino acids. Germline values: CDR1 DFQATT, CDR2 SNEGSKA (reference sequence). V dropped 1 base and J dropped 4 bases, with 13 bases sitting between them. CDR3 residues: CSARVSRGATGELFF. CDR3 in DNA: TGCAGTGCTAGAGTCTCTAGGGGGGCCACCGGGGAGCTGTTTTTT.

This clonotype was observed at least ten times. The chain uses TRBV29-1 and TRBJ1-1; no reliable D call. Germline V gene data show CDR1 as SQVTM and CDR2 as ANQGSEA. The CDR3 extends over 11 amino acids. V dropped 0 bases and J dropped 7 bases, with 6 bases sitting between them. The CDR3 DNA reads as TGCAGCGTTGAAGATCCAGGTGAAGCTTTCTTT. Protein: CSVEDPGEAFF.

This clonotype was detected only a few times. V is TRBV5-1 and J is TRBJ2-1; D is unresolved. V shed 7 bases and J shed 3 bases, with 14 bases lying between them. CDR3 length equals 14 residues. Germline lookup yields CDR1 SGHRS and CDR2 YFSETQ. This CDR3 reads CASGNDNNYNEQFF. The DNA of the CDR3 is TGCGCCAGCGGGAATGACAATAACTACAATGAGCAGTTCTTC.

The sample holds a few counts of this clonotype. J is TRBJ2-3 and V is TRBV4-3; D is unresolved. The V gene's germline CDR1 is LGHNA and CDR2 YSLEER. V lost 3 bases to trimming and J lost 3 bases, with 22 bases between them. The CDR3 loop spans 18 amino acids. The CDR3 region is CASSQASSTTKGTDTQYF. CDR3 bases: TGCGCCAGCAGCCAGGCCTCTAGTACCACTAAGGGTACAGATACGCAGTATTTT.

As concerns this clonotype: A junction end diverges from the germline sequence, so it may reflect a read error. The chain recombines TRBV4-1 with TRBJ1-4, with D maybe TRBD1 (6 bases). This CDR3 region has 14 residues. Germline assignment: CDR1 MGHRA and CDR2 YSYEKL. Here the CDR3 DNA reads TGCGCCAGTAGCCGAGTTCAGGGGAATGAAAAACTGTTTTTT. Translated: CASSRVQGNEKLFF.

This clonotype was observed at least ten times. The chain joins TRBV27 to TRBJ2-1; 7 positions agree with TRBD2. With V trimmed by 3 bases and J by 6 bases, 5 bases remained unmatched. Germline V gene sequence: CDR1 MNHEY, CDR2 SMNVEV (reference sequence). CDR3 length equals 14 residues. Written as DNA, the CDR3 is TGTGCCAGCAGTTTCGGGGGAGGGCCCAATGAGCAGTTCTTC. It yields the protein CASSFGGGPNEQFF.

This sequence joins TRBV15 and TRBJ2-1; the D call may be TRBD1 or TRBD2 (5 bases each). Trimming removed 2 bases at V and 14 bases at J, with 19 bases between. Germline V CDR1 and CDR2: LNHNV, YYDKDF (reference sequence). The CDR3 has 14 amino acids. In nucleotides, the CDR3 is TGTGCCACCAGCAGAACCCGGGACCACGCAGAAAAGTTCTTC. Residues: CATSRTRDHAEKFF.

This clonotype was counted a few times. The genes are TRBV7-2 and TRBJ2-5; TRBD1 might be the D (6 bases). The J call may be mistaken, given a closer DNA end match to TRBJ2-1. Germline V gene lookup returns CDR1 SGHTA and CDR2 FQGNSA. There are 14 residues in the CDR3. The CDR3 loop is CASSSTGRGDEQFF. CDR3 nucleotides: TGTGCCAGCAGCTCGACAGGAAGAGGCGATGAGCAGTTCTTC.

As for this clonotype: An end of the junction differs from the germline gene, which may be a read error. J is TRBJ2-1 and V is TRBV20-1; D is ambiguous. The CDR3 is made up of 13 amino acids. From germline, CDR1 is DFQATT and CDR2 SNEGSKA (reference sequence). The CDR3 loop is CSARDNLNNGQFF. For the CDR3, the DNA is TGCAGTGCTAGAGATAACCTGAACAATGGGCAGTTCTTC.

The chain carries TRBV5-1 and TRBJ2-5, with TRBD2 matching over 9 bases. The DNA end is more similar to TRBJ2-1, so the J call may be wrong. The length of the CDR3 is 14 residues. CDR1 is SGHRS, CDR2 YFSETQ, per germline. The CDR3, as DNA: TGCGCCAGCAGCCGGGTAGCGGGAGAGTCCCGGCAGTTCTTC. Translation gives CASSRVAGESRQFF.

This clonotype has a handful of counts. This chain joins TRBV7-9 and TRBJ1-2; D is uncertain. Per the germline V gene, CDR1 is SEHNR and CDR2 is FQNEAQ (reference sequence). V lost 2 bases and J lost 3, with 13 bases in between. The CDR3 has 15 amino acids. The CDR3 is CASSLSLLQDYGYTF. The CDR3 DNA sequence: TGTGCCAGCAGCTTAAGTCTCCTCCAGGACTATGGCTACACCTTC.

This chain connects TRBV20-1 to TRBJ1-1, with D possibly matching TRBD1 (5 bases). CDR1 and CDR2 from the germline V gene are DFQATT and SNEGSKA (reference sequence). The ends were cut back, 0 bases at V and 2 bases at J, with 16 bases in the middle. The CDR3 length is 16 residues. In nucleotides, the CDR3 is TGCAGTGCTAGAGATCCCCAAACAGGATTTAACACTGAAGCTTTCTTT. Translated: CSARDPQTGFNTEAFF.

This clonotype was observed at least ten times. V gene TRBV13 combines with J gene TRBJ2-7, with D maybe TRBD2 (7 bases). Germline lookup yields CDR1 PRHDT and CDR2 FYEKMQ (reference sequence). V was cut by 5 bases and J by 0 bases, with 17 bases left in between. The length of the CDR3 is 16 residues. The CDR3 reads CASSPRGALSSYEQYF. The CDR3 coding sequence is TGTGCCAGCAGCCCCCGGGGGGCGTTGAGCTCCTACGAGCAGTACTTC.